A selection of T cell receptor beta chains follows, all from one sample in a study of molecular identifiers for immune sequencing clone quantification. MiXCR was run by TCRdb on the PCR reads, yielding one entry per CDR3 protein. The profile shows 80,000 to 100,000 distinct CDR3 sequences, around 24% of them singletons. The sequencing input was naive CD8+ T cells from blood, with Jurkat cell RNA spiked in. Receptors originate from a human donor in good health. Some libraries in this study had Jurkat cell RNA spiked in. CDR3s include the opening cysteine and the closing phenylalanine or tryptophan. The D gene is left open where the match is weak. Part of the rows lack a size; the others show once, few, many or a class for expanded clones.

J gene | V gene | D gene | clone size | CDR3 protein | CDR3 DNA
TRBJ2-1 | TRBV7-7 | TRBD1 | many | CASSLEVRGLSNEQFF | TGTGCCAGCAGCTTAGAGGTCAGGGGGCTAAGCAATGAGCAGTTCTTC
TRBJ2-1 | TRBV13 | TRBD1 | many | CATPGQGSYNEQFF | TGTGCCACCCCAGGACAGGGCTCCTACAATGAGCAGTTCTTC
TRBJ2-3 | TRBV5-4 | TRBD2 | few | CASSSLTSIFTTDTQYF | TGTGCCAGCAGCTCCCTGACTAGCATTTTCACAACAGATACGCAGTATTTT
TRBJ1-5 | TRBV5-6 | TRBD1 | many | CASSQTGGQPQHF | TGTGCCAGCAGCCAGACAGGGGGTCAGCCCCAGCATTTT
TRBJ1-2 | TRBV14 | - | - | CASSQQYYYGYTF | TGTGCCAGCAGCCAGCAGTATTACTATGGCTACACCTTC
TRBJ1-1 | TRBV4-3 | - | - | CASGQDDRTEAFF | TGCGCCAGCGGCCAGGATGACCGCACTGAAGCTTTCTTT
TRBJ2-1 | TRBV5-6 | - | - | CASSLGAPEQFF | TGTGCCAGCAGCTTGGGGGCCCCGGAGCAGTTCTTC
TRBJ2-7 | TRBV6-1 | TRBD1 | - | CASSEHRGLSYEQYF | TGTGCCAGCAGTGAACACAGGGGGCTTTCCTACGAGCAGTACTTC
TRBJ1-4 | TRBV20-1 | TRBD1 | few | CSVTDRGINEKLFF | TGCAGTGTCACTGACAGGGGCATTAATGAAAAACTGTTTTTT
TRBJ2-2 | TRBV10-2 | TRBD2 | few | CASSGEAGGPTGELFF | TGCGCCAGCAGTGGCGAGGCGGGAGGCCCGACCGGGGAGCTGTTTTTT
TRBJ2-3 | TRBV4-1 | TRBD1 | many | CASSQVATGVFSDTQYF | TGCGCCAGCAGCCAAGTCGCGACAGGGGTTTTTTCAGATACGCAGTATTTT
TRBJ2-7 | TRBV30 | - | - | CAWTSDSYYEQYF | TGTGCCTGGACCAGTGACTCTTACTACGAGCAGTACTTC
TRBJ2-1 | TRBV11-2 | TRBD2 | many | CASSLVGTSGHTFNEQFF | TGTGCCAGCAGCTTAGTCGGCACTAGCGGGCATACCTTCAATGAGCAGTTCTTC
TRBJ2-7 | TRBV12-3/TRBV12-4 | TRBD1 | many | CASSTGGGNEQYF | TGTGCCAGCAGTACAGGGGGCGGCAACGAGCAGTACTTC
TRBJ2-5 | TRBV4-2 | TRBD1 | - | CASKPLGTGGQPQETQYF | TGTGCCAGCAAACCACTCGGGACAGGGGGGCAGCCCCAAGAGACCCAGTACTTC
TRBJ2-1 | TRBV4-1 | - | many | CASSPGDSSYNEQFF | TGCGCCAGCAGTCCCGGGGATAGCTCCTACAATGAGCAGTTCTTC
TRBJ1-6 | TRBV15 | - | many | CATSIGHVSSYNSPLHF | TGTGCCACCAGCATCGGACACGTGAGCTCCTATAATTCACCCCTCCACTTT
TRBJ2-5 | TRBV7-6 | - | many | CASSPPGQETQYF | TGTGCCAGCAGCCCCCCCGGGCAAGAGACCCAGTACTTC
TRBJ2-7 | TRBV20-1 | - | - | CSANGPGEQTAYEQYF | TGCAGTGCTAATGGCCCGGGGGAACAAACCGCCTACGAGCAGTACTTC
TRBJ2-1 | TRBV4-3 | - | - | CASSQVTGSYNEQFF | TGCGCCAGCAGCCAAGTAACAGGGTCCTACAATGAGCAGTTCTTC
TRBJ2-1 | TRBV15 | - | many | CATSRDVGLATGVDEQFF | TGTGCCACCAGCAGAGATGTAGGGCTAGCGACTGGGGTCGATGAGCAGTTCTTC
TRBJ2-7 | TRBV28 | - | - | CASSLSWGGRGKQYF | TGTGCTAGCAGTTTATCCTGGGGGGGCCGGGGCAAACAGTACTTC
TRBJ2-5 | TRBV28 | TRBD2 | - | CASSFLAGGPGETQYF | TGTGCCAGCAGTTTCTTAGCGGGAGGGCCTGGGGAGACCCAGTACTTC
TRBJ2-7 | TRBV4-2 | - | few | CASSQARGGPYEQYF | TGTGCCAGCAGCCAGGCCCGCGGGGGCCCCTACGAGCAGTACTTC
TRBJ2-2 | TRBV6-2/TRBV6-3 | - | few | CASSYVWGTGELFF | TGTGCCAGCAGTTACGTCTGGGGCACCGGGGAGCTGTTTTTT
TRBJ2-3 | TRBV24-1 | - | many | CATSATGLADTQYF | TGTGCCACCAGTGCGACAGGCTTGGCAGATACGCAGTATTTT
TRBJ2-7 | TRBV5-1 | - | many | CASSLVPGSNYEQYF | TGCGCCAGCAGCTTGGTTCCGGGATCCAACTACGAGCAGTACTTC
TRBJ2-3 | TRBV4-2 | TRBD2 | many | CASSQDYVSGSRDTQYF | TGTGCCAGCAGCCAAGATTATGTAAGCGGGAGCCGAGATACGCAGTATTTT
TRBJ1-4 | TRBV2 | - | many | CASSDSGGRNEKLFF | TGTGCCAGCAGTGATTCTGGCGGGAGGAATGAAAAACTGTTTTTT
TRBJ2-1 | TRBV9 | - | - | CASSVGGGASNEQFF | TGTGCCAGCAGCGTAGGCGGCGGGGCGAGCAATGAGCAGTTCTTC
TRBJ1-5 | TRBV6-2/TRBV6-3 | TRBD1 | many | CASSSSRDRPYSNQPQHF | TGTGCCAGCAGTTCAAGTCGGGACAGACCATATAGCAATCAGCCCCAGCATTTT
TRBJ2-3 | TRBV27 | TRBD2 | many | CASSLERGSTDTQYF | TGTGCCAGCAGTCTTGAGCGGGGAAGCACAGATACGCAGTATTTT
TRBJ2-5 | TRBV5-3 | - | many | CASSPTEEETQYF | TGTGCCAGCAGCCCCACCGAGGAAGAGACCCAGTACTTC